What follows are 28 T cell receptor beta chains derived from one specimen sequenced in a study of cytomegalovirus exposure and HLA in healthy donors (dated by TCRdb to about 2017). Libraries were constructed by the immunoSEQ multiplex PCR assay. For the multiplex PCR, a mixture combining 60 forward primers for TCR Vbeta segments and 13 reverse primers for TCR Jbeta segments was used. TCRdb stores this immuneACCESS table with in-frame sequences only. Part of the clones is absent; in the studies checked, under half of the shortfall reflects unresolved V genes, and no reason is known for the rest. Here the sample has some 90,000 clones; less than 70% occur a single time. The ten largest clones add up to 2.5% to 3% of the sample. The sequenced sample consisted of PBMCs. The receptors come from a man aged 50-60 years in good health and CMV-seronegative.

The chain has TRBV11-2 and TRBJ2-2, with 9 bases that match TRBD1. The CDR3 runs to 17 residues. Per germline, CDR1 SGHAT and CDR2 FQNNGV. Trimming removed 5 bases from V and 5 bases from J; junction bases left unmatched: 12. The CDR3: CASSILTGTGSTGELFF. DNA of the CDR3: TGTGCCAGCAGCATACTGACCGGGACAGGGAGTACCGGGGAGCTGTTTTTT.

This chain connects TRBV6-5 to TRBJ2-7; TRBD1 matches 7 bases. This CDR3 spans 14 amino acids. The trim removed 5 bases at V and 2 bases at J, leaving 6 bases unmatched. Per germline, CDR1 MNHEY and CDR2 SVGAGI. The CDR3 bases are TGTGCCAGCAGTGGTGGGGACAGAGCCTACGAGCAGTACTTC. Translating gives CASSGGDRAYEQYF.

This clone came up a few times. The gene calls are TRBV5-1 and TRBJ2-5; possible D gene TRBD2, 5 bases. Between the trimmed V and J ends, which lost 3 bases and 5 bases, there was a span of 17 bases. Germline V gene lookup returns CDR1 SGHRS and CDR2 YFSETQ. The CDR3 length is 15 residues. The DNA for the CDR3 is TGCGCCAGCAGCTCCGGCAGCGGAGATCAGGAGACCCAGTACTTC. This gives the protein CASSSGSGDQETQYF.

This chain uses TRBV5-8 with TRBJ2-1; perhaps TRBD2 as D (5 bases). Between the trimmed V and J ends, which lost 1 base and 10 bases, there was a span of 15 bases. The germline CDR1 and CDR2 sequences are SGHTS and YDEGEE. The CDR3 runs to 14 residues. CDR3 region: CASSLLARVGEQFF. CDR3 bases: TGTGCCAGCAGCTTGCTAGCTAGGGTGGGAGAGCAGTTCTTC.

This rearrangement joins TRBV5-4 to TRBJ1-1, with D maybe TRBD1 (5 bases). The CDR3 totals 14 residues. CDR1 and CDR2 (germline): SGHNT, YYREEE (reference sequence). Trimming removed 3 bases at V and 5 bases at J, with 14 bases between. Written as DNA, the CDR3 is TGTGCCAGCAGCTACCCGACAGAGCAGACTGAAGCTTTCTTT. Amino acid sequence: CASSYPTEQTEAFF.

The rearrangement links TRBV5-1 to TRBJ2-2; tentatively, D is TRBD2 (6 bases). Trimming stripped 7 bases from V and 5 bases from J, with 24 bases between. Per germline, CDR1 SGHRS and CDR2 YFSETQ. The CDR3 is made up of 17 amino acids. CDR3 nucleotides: TGCGCCAGCGGAGTGGTCCAAACCGGGGGACCAACCGGGGAGCTGTTTTTT. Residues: CASGVVQTGGPTGELFF.

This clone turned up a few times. CDR3 DNA: TGTGCCAGCAGCTTGATACGCCGGGACACTAAGAAGGGCTACACCTTC. It specifies CASSLIRRDTKKGYTF. The genes are TRBV5-4 and TRBJ1-2, with D tentatively TRBD1 (6 bases). Looked up from germline, CDR1 is SGHNT and CDR2 is YYREEE (reference sequence). There are 16 residues in the CDR3. Trimming removed 1 base at V and 8 bases at J, with 21 bases between. The variable domain in full, completed from reference TRBV5-4 and TRBJ1-2, reads ETGVTQSPTHLIKTRGQQVTLRCSSQSGHNTVSWYQQALGQGPQFIFQYYREEENGRGNFPPRFSGLQFPNYSSELNVNALELDDSALYLCASSLIRRDTKKGYTFGSGTRLTVV.

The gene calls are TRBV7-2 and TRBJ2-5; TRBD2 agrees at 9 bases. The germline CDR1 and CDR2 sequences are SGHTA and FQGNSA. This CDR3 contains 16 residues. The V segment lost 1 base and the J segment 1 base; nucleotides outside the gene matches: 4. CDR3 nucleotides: TGTGCCAGCAGCTTAGTCTGGCGGGGGGGCCAAGAGACCCAGTACTTC. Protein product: CASSLVWRGGQETQYF.

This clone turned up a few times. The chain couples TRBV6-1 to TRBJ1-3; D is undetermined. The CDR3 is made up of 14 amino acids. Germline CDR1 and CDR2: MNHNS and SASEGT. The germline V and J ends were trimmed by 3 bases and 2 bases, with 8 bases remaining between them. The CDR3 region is CASSDVIAGNTIYF. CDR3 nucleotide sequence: TGTGCCAGCAGTGACGTGATAGCTGGAAACACCATATATTTT.

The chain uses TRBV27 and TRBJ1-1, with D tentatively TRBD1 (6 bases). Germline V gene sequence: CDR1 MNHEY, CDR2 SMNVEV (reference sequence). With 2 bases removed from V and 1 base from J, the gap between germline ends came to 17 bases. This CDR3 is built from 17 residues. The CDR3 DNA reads TGTGCCAGCAGTTTAATCGGGGGGCAGGGACAGAACACTGAAGCTTTCTTT. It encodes CASSLIGGQGQNTEAFF.

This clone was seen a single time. CDR3 residues: CASSQDNTARYGYTF. The DNA of the CDR3 is TGCGCCAGCAGCCAAGATAACACCGCACGCTATGGCTACACCTTC. The genes are TRBV4-3 and TRBJ1-2; D is undetermined. CDR1 is LGHNA and CDR2 is YSLEER in the germline V gene. This CDR3 contains 15 residues. Trimming pared 0 bases from V and 4 bases from J, leaving 12 bases between.

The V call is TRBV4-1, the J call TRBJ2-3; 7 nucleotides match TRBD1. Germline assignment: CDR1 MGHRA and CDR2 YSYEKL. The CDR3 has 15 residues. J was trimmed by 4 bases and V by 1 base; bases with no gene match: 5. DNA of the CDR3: TGCGCCAGCAGCCAAGTTCGGACAGGACCAGATACGCAGTATTTT. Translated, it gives CASSQVRTGPDTQYF.

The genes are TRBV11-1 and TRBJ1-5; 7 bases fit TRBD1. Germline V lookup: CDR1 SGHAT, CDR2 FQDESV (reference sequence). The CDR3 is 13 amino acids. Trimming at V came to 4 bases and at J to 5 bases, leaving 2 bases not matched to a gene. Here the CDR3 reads CASSSGQHQPQHF. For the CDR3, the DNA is TGTGCCAGCAGCTCGGGACAGCATCAGCCCCAGCATTTT.

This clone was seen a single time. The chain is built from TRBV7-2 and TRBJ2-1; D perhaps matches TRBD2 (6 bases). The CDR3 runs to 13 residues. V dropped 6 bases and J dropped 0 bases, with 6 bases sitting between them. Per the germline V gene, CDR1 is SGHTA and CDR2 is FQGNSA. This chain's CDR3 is CASREGSYNEQFF. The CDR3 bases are TGTGCCAGCAGGGAGGGCTCCTACAATGAGCAGTTCTTC.

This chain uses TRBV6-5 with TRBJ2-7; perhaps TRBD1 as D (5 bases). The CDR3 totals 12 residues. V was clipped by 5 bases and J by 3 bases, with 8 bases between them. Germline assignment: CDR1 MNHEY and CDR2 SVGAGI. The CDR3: CASSPQGYEQYF. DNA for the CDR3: TGTGCCAGCAGTCCCCAGGGCTACGAGCAGTACTTC.

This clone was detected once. CDR3 sequence (DNA): TGCGCCAGCAGCCAAGTTAGGCAGGGGGCCGGCTCCTACGAGCAGTACTTC. The encoded protein is CASSQVRQGAGSYEQYF. The rearrangement links TRBV4-1 to TRBJ2-7, with 8 bases lining up with TRBD1. CDR3 size: 17 residues. Germline V gene data show CDR1 as MGHRA and CDR2 as YSYEKL. With V trimmed by 1 base and J by 0 bases, 8 bases remained unmatched.

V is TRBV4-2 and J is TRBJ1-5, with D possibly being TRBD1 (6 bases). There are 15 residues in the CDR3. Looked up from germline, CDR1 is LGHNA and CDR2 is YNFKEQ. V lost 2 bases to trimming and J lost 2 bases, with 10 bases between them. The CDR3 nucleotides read TGTGCCAGCAGCCAATCAGGGGCAGGCAATCAGCCCCAGCATTTT. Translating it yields CASSQSGAGNQPQHF.

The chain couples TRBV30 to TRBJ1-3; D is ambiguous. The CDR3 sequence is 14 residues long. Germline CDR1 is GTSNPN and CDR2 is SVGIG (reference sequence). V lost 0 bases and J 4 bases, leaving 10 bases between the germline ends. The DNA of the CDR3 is TGTGCCTGGAGTGTAACAACGCCCGGAAACACCATATATTTT. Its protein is CAWSVTTPGNTIYF.

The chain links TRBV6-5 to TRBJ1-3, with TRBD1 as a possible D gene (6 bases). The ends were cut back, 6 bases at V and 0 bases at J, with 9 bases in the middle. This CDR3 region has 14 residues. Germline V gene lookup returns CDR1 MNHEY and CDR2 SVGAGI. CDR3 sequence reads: CASRQGLSGNTIYF. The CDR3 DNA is TGTGCCAGCAGACAGGGTCTCTCTGGAAACACCATATATTTT.

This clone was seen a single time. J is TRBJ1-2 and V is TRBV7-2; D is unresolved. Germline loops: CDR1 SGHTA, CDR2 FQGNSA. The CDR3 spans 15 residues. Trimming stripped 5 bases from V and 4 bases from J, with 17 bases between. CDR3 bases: TGTGCCAGCAGCCTCGGGTTGTCGGATTTCTATGGCTACACCTTC. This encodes CASSLGLSDFYGYTF.

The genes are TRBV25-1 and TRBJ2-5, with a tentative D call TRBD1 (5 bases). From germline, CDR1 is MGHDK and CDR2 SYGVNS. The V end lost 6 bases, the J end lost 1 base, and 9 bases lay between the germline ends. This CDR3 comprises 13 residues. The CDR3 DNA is TGTGCCAGCAGCCAGGGATCCCAAGAGACCCAGTACTTC. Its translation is CASSQGSQETQYF.

CDR3 sequence: CSVAVFYEQYF. For the CDR3, the DNA is TGCAGCGTTGCAGTCTTCTACGAGCAGTACTTC. The chain uses TRBV29-1 and TRBJ2-7; unclear D gene. The CDR3 spans 11 residues. The V end was cut by 4 bases, the J end by 3 bases, with 7 bases between. Germline V CDR1 and CDR2: SQVTM, ANQGSEA.

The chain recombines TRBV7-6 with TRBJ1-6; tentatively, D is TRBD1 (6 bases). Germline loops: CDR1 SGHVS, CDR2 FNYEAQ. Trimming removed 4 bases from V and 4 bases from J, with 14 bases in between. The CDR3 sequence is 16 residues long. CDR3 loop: CASSSSSQGYNSPLHF. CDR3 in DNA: TGTGCCAGCAGCTCCAGCTCACAGGGTTATAATTCACCCCTCCACTTT.

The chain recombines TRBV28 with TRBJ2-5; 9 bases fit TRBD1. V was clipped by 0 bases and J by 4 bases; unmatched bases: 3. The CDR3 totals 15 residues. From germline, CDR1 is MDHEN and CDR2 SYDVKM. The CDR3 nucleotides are TGTGCCAGCAGTTTATGGGGACAGGGTCGAGAGACCCAGTACTTC. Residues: CASSLWGQGRETQYF.

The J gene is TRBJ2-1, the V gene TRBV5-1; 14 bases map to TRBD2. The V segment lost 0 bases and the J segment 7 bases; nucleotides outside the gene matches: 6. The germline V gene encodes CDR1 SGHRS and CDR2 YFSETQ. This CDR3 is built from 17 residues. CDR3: CASSLATGTSGSNEQFF. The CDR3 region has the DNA TGCGCCAGCAGCTTGGCTACCGGGACTAGCGGGAGTAATGAGCAGTTCTTC.

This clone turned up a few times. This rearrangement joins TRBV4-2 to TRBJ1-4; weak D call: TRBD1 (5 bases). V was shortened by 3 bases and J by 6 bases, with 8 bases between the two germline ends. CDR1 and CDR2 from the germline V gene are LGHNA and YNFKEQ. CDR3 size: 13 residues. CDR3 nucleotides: TGTGCCAGCAGCCAGAGCAGGGATGAAAAACTGTTTTTT. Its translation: CASSQSRDEKLFF.

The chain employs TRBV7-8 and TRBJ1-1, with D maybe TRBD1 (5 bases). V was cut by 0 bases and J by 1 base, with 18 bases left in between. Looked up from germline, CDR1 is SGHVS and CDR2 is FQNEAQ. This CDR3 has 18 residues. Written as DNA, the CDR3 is TGTGCCAGCAGCTTAGCGCAGTCGACAGTTGGGCGGAACACTGAAGCTTTCTTT. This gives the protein CASSLAQSTVGRNTEAFF.

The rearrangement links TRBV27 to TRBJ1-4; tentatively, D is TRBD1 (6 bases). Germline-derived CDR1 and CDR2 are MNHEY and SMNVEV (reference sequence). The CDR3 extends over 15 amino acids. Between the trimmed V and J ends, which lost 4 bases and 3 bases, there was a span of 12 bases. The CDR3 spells CASSSNRVANEKLFF. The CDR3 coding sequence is TGTGCCAGCAGTTCGAACAGGGTAGCTAATGAAAAACTGTTTTTT.